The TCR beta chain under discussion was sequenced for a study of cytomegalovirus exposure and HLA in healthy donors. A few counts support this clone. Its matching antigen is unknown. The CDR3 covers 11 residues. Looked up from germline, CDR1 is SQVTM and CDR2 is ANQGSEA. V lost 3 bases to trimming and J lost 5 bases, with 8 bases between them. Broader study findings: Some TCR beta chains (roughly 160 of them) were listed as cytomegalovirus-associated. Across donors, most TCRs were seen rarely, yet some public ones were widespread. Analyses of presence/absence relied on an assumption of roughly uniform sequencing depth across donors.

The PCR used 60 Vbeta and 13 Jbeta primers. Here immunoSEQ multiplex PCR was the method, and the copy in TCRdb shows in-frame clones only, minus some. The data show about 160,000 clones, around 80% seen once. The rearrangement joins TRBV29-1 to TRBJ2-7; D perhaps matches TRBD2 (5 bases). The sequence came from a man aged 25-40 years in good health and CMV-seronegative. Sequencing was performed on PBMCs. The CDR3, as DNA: TGCAGCGTTGATACCGGGGACGAGCAGTACTTC. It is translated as CSVDTGDEQYF.